The present T cell receptor beta chain was sequenced within a study of blood T cell repertoires in COVID-19. Whole-study context: Both acute and convalescent COVID-19 samples were obtained from the United States, Italy and Spain. From T cells, B-cell-depleted T cells, or PBMCs came the material, which was cDNA or gDNA.

Per the study methods: Nucleated cell counts were estimated from reference gene primer amplification. The protocol was immunoSEQ multiplex PCR, while the TCRdb copy is restricted to in-frame clones and leaves out a portion. From that table come the V and J calls and clone size; the DNA was used to work out D and trimming. The repertoire holds about 97,000 clones, with roughly 87% as singletons. One Seattle source followed patients from active infection through their disease course. V lost 6 bases, J lost 1 base, and 15 bases lay in between. CDR3 length: 15 residues. The germline V gene encodes CDR1 LNHDA and CDR2 SQIVND (reference sequence).

The rearrangement joins TRBV19 to TRBJ2-5; possible D gene TRBD2, 6 bases. Sequenced material: peripheral blood. The clonotype was recovered from a woman in her fifties or sixties with COVID-19, enrolled during active disease. The CDR3 bases are TGTGCCAGTAGGTATGGGGGGAGGCCCCAAGAGACCCAGTACTTC. This encodes CASRYGGRPQETQYF.